Sequencing of this T cell receptor (beta chain) was carried out in a study of early T cells in non-severe SARS-CoV-2 infection. The overall study: Unsorted whole blood bulk RNA was sequenced, with unpaired chains. Study-wide results and limits: A preference for anti-spike CD8 responses marked VDJdb matching, which missed private and CD4 specificities.

The ends lost 5 bases at V and 4 bases at J; junction bases unmatched: 13. Germline V CDR1 and CDR2: SGHTA, FQGTGA. The CDR3 spans 16 residues. The library protocol tagged individual cDNA molecules with unique molecular identifiers. Via MiXCR, TCRdb re-called the 5' RACE reads, giving one row per CDR3 protein. The sample records over 20,000 distinct CDR3 sequences, 4.8% being singletons. This clonotype was detected many times. Its antigen is still unknown. This chain uses TRBV7-3 with TRBJ1-1, with 7 bases that match TRBD1. The specimen sequenced was whole blood. The sequence was obtained from an adult who was a healthcare worker with PCR-confirmed SARS-CoV-2 infection or an uninfected control (not recorded which). For the CDR3, the DNA is TGTGCCAGCAGCGCCCAATCAGGGGGTAGGGGCACTGAAGCTTTCTTT. As protein: CASSAQSGGRGTEAFF.